This T cell receptor beta chain was sequenced during a study of blood T cell repertoires in COVID-19. Recovered Cohort 3 donors showed two negative PCRs, clearance, or symptom resolution. The repertoire was sequenced with immunoSEQ multiplex PCR; TCRdb's copy has only in-frame clones and lacks some. The sample records some 330,000 clones, more than 90% being singletons. This TCR derives from a woman younger than 45 who had recovered from COVID-19. Sequencing was done on a sample of PBMCs or T cells enriched from blood (not recorded which).

CDR3 DNA sequence: TGTGCCAGCAGTTACGGGCGGACCCAGTACTTC. It codes for CASSYGRTQYF. This rearrangement joins TRBV6-5 to TRBJ2-5; D is undetermined. The germline V and J ends were trimmed by 2 bases and 7 bases, with 5 bases remaining between them. The germline CDR1 and CDR2 sequences are MNHEY and SVGAGI. CDR3 length equals 11 residues.